This T cell receptor beta chain was sequenced for a study of CD8 T cells in Susac syndrome. Across the whole study: Intravenous immunoglobulin alone or corticosteroids were being given to patients with Susac syndrome at blood draw, unless they were therapy-naive.

About 0.45 to 1 ug RNA was reverse transcribed with random hexamers. One entry per CDR3 protein, called by TCRdb with MiXCR from the immunoSEQ multiplex PCR reads. This sample has about 140,000 distinct CDR3 sequences, with roughly 94% found just once. The CDR3 spans 12 residues. CDR1 and CDR2 from the germline V gene are KGHSH and LQKENI. Trimming took off 3 bases at V and 4 bases at J, with 7 bases between the two ends. Sequences were obtained from CD4+ T cells from PBMCs. This chain links TRBV18 with TRBJ2-7; D remains ambiguous. The receptor was isolated from a human donor with Susac syndrome. CDR3: CASSPSQYEQYF. Written as DNA, the CDR3 is TGTGCCAGCTCACCTTCCCAGTACGAGCAGTACTTC. The full variable domain, its missing parts supplied by reference TRBV18 and TRBJ2-7, is NAGVMQNPRHLVRRRGQEARLRCSPMKGHSHVYWYRQLPEEGLKFMVYLQKENIIDESGMPKERFSAEFPKEGPSILRIQQVVRGDSAAYFCASSPSQYEQYFGPGTRLTVT.